The clone carrying this TCR beta chain has a handful of counts. This specimen comes from a study of T-cell reconstitution after alpha-beta-depleted transplantation in children. Unique molecular identifiers were incorporated into the prepared TCRbeta library. TCRdb reprocessed the PCR reads via MiXCR and lists one record per CDR3 protein. The data show more than 250,000 distinct CDR3 sequences, 9.9% seen once. The sequencing here drew on PBMCs from the stem cell graft donor, taken from the stem cell graft. The receptor was isolated from a human donor who donated a stem cell graft to a child with SCID.

CDR3 nucleotides: TGCGCCAGCAGCCAAGGGCGGGGGAGTCAAGAGACCCAGTACTTC. Translating it yields CASSQGRGSQETQYF. This chain joins TRBV4-1 and TRBJ2-5; TRBD2 matches 7 bases. CDR3 length: 15 residues. Trimming at V came to 1 base and at J to 2 bases, leaving 4 bases not matched to a gene. Per germline, CDR1 MGHRA and CDR2 YSYEKL.